Listed below are T cell receptor beta chains from one sample, sequenced in a study of human T cells and chemical hapten exposure. TCRdb ran MiXCR on the RACE reads and lists one entry per CDR3 protein. The repertoire consists of 79,000 or so distinct CDR3 sequences, with about 31% occurring once and the leading ten covering approximately 9.1%. The sequenced sample was whole blood, obtained in connection with sensitization to the hapten diphenylcyclopropenone (DPC). Receptor source: a man aged 35 to 55 with alopecia areata. Some clones in this sample may be carry-over from other donors' samples. Each CDR3 is given with its conserved first and last residue. D genes are given only for firm matches. Only part of the rows carry a size: once, few, many, or a class if the clone is expanded.

clone_size,d_call,v_call,j_call,cdr3_aa,cdr3_nt
.,TRBD2,TRBV20-1,TRBJ2-3,CSARTRRGGGTDTQYF,TGCAGTGCTAGGACCCGACGGGGGGGCGGCACAGATACGCAGTATTTT
few,.,TRBV4-3,TRBJ2-7,CASSREWDSYEQYF,TGCGCCAGCAGCCGCGAGTGGGACTCCTACGAGCAGTACTTC
.,.,TRBV19,TRBJ1-5,CASSIRWQPQHF,TGTGCCAGTAGTATAAGATGGCAGCCCCAGCATTTT
few,.,TRBV3-1,TRBJ2-1,CASSQDVGLNEQFF,TGTGCCAGCAGCCAAGATGTGGGACTTAATGAGCAGTTCTTC
many,.,TRBV7-9,TRBJ1-4,CASSQPNEKLFF,TGTGCCAGCAGCCAACCTAATGAAAAACTGTTTTTT
few,.,TRBV9,TRBJ2-2,CASSVDGRLFTGELFF,TGTGCCAGCAGCGTAGACGGGAGATTGTTCACCGGGGAGCTGTTTTTT
.,.,TRBV28,TRBJ2-3,CASPPRAGSTDTQYF,TGTGCCAGCCCCCCAAGGGCAGGAAGCACAGATACGCAGTATTTT
few,.,TRBV5-1,TRBJ1-2,CASSPGGATNYGYTF,TGCGCCAGCAGCCCGGGGGGGGCGACGAACTATGGCTACACCTTC
.,.,TRBV24-1,TRBJ2-3,CATSDFLDSTSTDTQYF,TGTGCCACCAGTGATTTTCTGGACTCGACTAGCACAGATACGCAGTATTTT
few,.,TRBV7-9,TRBJ1-1,CASSLKQNTEAFF,TGTGCCAGCAGCTTGAAACAGAACACTGAAGCTTTCTTT
.,.,TRBV2,TRBJ2-3,CASSEEGVNTQYF,TGTGCCAGCAGTGAAGAGGGGGTAAATACGCAGTATTTT
.,.,TRBV12-3/TRBV12-4,TRBJ2-3,CASSHPGPGTQYF,TGTGCCAGCAGTCATCCGGGACCCGGTACGCAGTATTTT
few,.,TRBV10-2,TRBJ1-6,CASSRQDRSYNSPLHF,TGCGCCAGCAGTCGACAGGACCGCTCCTATAATTCACCCCTCCACTTT
.,TRBD2,TRBV15,TRBJ2-1,CATSSGTSGPGRQFF,TGTGCCACCAGCAGTGGGACTAGCGGGCCGGGAAGGCAGTTCTTC
.,TRBD2,TRBV12-3/TRBV12-4,TRBJ2-1,CAIKRENFRDEQFF,TGTGCCATTAAGCGGGAAAACTTTAGGGATGAGCAGTTCTTC
few,.,TRBV4-3,TRBJ2-7,CASSQDVGPRYEQYF,TGCGCCAGCAGCCAAGATGTGGGACCGAGGTACGAGCAGTACTTC
few,TRBD2,TRBV7-6,TRBJ2-3,CASSSRTSSYTDTQYF,TGTGCCAGCAGCTCGAGGACTAGCAGCTACACAGATACGCAGTATTTT
few,.,TRBV12-3/TRBV12-4,TRBJ2-1,CASSLLGFNEQFF,TGTGCCAGCAGTTTACTGGGGTTCAATGAGCAGTTCTTC
.,TRBD2,TRBV6-2/TRBV6-3,TRBJ2-3,CASRQLAGVGAGTQYF,TGTGCCAGCAGACAACTAGCGGGAGTTGGCGCAGGTACGCAGTATTTT
.,TRBD2,TRBV3-1,TRBJ2-3,CASTRTVAGGDTQYF,TGTGCCAGCACCCGGACTGTCGCCGGGGGGGATACGCAGTATTTT
once,.,TRBV5-1,TRBJ2-7,CASSTSDGPYEQYF,TGCGCCAGCAGCACCTCGGACGGACCATACGAGCAGTACTTC
few,TRBD2,TRBV11-2,TRBJ2-5,CASSSELAGWETQYF,TGTGCCAGCAGCTCCGAACTAGCGGGGTGGGAGACCCAGTACTTC
few,TRBD1,TRBV12-3/TRBV12-4,TRBJ1-2,CASSSRAGGLDGYTF,TGTGCCAGCAGTTCTCGGGCAGGGGGTTTGGATGGCTACACCTTC
few,.,TRBV4-3,TRBJ1-2,CASSQDKGRFNYGYTF,TGCGCCAGCAGCCAAGATAAGGGCAGATTTAACTATGGCTACACCTTC
few,.,TRBV20-1,TRBJ2-2,CSARPGGPNTGELFF,TGCAGTGCTAGACCCGGGGGGCCGAACACCGGGGAGCTGTTTTTT
few,TRBD2,TRBV7-2,TRBJ2-3,CASSLGLAAFTDTQYF,TGTGCCAGCAGCTTGGGACTAGCGGCCTTCACAGATACGCAGTATTTT
few,.,TRBV12-3/TRBV12-4,TRBJ1-2,CASSLADSPNYGYTF,TGTGCCAGCAGTTTAGCCGACAGCCCTAACTATGGCTACACCTTC
.,TRBD2,TRBV19,TRBJ2-1,CASSMSSGIYNEQFF,TGTGCCAGTAGTATGTCTAGCGGGATCTACAATGAGCAGTTCTTC
.,.,TRBV13,TRBJ2-4,CASSLATALAKNIQYF,TGTGCCAGCAGCTTAGCAACAGCACTAGCCAAAAACATTCAGTACTTC
.,.,TRBV7-9,TRBJ2-5,CASRLGSRLASFGETQYF,TGTGCCAGCAGACTAGGGTCACGGCTAGCGTCCTTCGGAGAGACCCAGTACTTC
few,.,TRBV27,TRBJ2-2,CASSLTVPGTGELFF,TGTGCCAGCAGTTTGACAGTCCCGGGCACCGGGGAGCTGTTTTTT
.,.,TRBV29-1,TRBJ2-3,CSVVPLESSTDTQYF,TGCAGCGTTGTCCCTCTTGAGTCGAGCACAGATACGCAGTATTTT
few,TRBD2,TRBV6-2/TRBV6-3,TRBJ2-7,CASTSGTTSYEQYF,TGTGCCAGCACCTCCGGGACTACCTCCTACGAGCAGTACTTC
.,.,TRBV12-3/TRBV12-4,TRBJ2-3,CASSFSDTDTQYF,TGTGCCAGCAGTTTTAGCGACACAGATACGCAGTATTTT
few,.,TRBV20-1,TRBJ1-4,CSASWDLSKEKLFF,TGCAGTGCTAGTTGGGACCTTAGTAAGGAAAAACTGTTTTTT
.,.,TRBV27,TRBJ2-3,CASSWGGLGPDTQYF,TGTGCCAGCAGTTGGGGAGGCCTCGGTCCAGATACGCAGTATTTT
.,TRBD1,TRBV6-2/TRBV6-3,TRBJ2-1,CASRRTGEGEQFF,TGTGCCAGCAGAAGGACAGGGGAAGGTGAGCAGTTCTTC